The T cell receptor (beta chain) described here comes from a study of blood T cell repertoires in COVID-19. Unmatched junction bases numbered 14, after V lost 1 base and J lost 2 bases. The CDR3 spans 18 residues. Germline V gene data show CDR1 as LGHNA and CDR2 as YSLEER. Measured with immunoSEQ multiplex PCR; TCRdb has only the in-frame clones, and not every one. The sample lists 150,000 to 200,000 clones; 85% to 90% were seen once. J is TRBJ2-7 and V is TRBV4-3; 7 bases fit TRBD2. Sequenced sample: peripheral blood. The TCR sequence derives from a woman older than 75 in a cohort sampled during active or convalescent COVID-19. CDR3 amino acids: CASSQGGGRVRRTYEQYF. CDR3 nucleotides: TGCGCCAGCAGCCAAGGGGGGGGTCGGGTAAGGAGAACCTACGAGCAGTACTTC.